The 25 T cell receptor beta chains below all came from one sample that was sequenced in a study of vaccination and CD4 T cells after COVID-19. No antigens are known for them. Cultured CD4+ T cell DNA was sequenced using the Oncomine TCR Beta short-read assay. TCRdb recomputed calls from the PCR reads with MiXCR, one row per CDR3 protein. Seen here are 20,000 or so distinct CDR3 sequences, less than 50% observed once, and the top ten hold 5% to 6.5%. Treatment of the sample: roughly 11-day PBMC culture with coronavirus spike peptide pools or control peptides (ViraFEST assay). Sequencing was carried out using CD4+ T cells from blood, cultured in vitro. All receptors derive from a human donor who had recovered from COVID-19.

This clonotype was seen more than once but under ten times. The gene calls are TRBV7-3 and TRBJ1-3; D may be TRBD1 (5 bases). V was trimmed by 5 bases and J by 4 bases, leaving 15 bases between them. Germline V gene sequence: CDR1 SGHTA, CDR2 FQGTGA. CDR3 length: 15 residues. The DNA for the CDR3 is TGTGCCAGCAGCCCTAGCGGGGGAAGGGGAAACACCATATATTTT. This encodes CASSPSGGRGNTIYF.

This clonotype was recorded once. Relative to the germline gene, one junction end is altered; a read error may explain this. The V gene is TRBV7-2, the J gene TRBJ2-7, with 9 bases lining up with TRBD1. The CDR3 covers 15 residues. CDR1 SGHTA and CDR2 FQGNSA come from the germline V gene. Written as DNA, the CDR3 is TGCGCCAGCAGCCGATCCGGGACAGGGTCCTACGAGCAGTACTTC. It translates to CASSRSGTGSYEQYF.

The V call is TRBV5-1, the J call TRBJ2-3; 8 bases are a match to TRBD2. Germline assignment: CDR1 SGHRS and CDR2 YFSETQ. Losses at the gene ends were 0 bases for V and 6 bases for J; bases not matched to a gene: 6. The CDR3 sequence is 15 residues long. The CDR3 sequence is CASSLASGGPDTQYF. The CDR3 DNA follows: TGCGCCAGCAGCTTGGCGTCGGGAGGGCCGGATACGCAGTATTTT.

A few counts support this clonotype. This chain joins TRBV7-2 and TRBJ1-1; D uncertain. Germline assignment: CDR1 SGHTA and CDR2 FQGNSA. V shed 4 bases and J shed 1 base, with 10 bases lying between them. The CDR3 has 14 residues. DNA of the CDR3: TGTGCCAGCAGCTGGTACCGGGAGAACACTGAAGCTTTCTTT. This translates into CASSWYRENTEAFF.

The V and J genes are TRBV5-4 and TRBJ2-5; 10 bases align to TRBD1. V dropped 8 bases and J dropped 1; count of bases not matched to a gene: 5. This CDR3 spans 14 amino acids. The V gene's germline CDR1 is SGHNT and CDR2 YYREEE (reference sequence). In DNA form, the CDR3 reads TGTGCCAGTAGACAGGGGGCCGTCCAAGAGACCCAGTACTTC. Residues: CASRQGAVQETQYF.

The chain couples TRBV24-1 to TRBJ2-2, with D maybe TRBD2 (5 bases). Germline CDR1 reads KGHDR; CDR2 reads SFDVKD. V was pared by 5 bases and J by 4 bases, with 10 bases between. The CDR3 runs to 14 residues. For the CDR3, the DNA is TGTGCCACCAGTGTGTCGGGATCCACCGGGGAGCTGTTTTTT. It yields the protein CATSVSGSTGELFF.

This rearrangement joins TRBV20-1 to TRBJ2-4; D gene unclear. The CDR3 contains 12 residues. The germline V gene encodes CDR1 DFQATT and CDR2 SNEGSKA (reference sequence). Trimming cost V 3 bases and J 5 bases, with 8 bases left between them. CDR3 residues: CSASRSQNIQYF. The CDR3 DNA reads TGCAGTGCTAGTAGGTCTCAAAACATTCAGTACTTC.

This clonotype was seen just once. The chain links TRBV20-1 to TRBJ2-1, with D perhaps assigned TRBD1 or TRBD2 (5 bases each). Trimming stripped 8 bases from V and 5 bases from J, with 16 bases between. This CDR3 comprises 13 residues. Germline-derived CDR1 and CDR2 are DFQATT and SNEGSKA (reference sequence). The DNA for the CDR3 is TGCAGTATAGGGCCGGGGACCAACAATGAGCAGTTCTTC. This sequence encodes CSIGPGTNNEQFF.

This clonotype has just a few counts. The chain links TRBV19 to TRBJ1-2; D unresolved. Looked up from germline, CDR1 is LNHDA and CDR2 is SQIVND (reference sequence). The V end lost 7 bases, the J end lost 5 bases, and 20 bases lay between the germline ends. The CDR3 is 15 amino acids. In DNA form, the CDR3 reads TGTGCCAGTACCAAAATGCAAGGAGACTCTTATGGCTACACCTTC. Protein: CASTKMQGDSYGYTF.

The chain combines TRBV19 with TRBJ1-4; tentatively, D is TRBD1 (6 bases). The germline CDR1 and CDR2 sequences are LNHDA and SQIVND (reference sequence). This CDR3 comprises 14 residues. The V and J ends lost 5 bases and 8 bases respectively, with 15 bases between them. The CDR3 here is CASSYRDDREKLFF. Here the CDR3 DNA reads TGTGCCAGTAGTTACAGGGACGATCGAGAAAAACTGTTTTTT.

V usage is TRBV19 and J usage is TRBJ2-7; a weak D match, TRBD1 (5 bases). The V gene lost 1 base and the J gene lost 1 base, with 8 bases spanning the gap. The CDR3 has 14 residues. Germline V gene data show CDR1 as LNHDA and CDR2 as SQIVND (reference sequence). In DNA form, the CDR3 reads TGTGCCAGTAGTATAGCCCAGGGATCCTACGAGCAGTACTTC. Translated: CASSIAQGSYEQYF.

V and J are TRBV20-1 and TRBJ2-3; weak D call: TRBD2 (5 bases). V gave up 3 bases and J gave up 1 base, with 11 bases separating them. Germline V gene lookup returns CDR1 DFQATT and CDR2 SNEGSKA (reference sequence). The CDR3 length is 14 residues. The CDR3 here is CSASVGDGTDTQYF. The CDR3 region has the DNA TGCAGTGCTAGTGTGGGAGATGGCACAGATACGCAGTATTTT.

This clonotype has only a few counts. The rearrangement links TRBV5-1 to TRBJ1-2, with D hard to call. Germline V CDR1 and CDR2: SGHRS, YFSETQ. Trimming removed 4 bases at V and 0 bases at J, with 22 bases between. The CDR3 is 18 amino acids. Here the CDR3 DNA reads TGCGCCAGCAGCGAGGGAGGGAGGTCTGGCTTGGCTAACTATGGCTACACCTTC. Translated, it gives CASSEGGRSGLANYGYTF.

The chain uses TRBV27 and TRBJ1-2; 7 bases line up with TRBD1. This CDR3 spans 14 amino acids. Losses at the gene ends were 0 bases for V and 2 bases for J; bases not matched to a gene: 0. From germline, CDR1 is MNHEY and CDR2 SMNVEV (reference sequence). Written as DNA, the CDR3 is TGTGCCAGCAGTTTATCGGGACAGAACTATGGCTACACCTTC. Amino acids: CASSLSGQNYGYTF.

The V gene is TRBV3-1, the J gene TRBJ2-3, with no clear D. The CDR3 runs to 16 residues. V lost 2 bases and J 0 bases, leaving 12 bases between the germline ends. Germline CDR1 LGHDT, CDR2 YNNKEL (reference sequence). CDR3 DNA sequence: TGTGCCAGCAGCCAAACGGTTCTCGCGAGCACAGATACGCAGTATTTT. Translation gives CASSQTVLASTDTQYF.

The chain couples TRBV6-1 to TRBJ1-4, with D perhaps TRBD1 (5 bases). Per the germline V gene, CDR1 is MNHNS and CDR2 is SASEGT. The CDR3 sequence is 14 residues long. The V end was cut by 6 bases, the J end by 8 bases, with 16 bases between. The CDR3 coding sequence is TGTGCCAGCAGGCCGGCGGGGGTAGGAGAAAAACTGTTTTTT. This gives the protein CASRPAGVGEKLFF.

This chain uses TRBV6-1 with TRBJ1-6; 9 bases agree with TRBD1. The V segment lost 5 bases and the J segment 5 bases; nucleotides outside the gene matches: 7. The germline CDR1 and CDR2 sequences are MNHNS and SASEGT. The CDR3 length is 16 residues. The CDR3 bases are TGTGCCAGCAGTCGGACAGGGGCCCTGAATAATTCACCCCTCCACTTT. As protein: CASSRTGALNNSPLHF.

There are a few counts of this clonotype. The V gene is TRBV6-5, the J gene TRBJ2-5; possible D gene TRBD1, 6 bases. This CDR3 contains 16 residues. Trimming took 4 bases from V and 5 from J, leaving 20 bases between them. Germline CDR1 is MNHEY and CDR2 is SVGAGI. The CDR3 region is CASSSPTTGPGETQYF. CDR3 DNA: TGTGCCAGCAGTTCACCTACGACAGGACCGGGGGAGACCCAGTACTTC.

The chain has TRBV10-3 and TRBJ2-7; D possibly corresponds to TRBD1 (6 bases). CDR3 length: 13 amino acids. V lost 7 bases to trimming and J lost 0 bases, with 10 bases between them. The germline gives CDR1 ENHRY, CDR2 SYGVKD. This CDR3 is CAINRDTSYEQYF. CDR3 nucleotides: TGTGCCATCAACAGGGACACCTCCTACGAGCAGTACTTC.

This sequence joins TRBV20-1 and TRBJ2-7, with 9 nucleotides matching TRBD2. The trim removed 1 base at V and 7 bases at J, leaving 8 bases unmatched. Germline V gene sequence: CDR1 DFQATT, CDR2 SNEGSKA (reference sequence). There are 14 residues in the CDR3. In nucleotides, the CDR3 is TGCAGTGCTAGAGTTGGGACTAGCCGGGAGGAGCAGTACTTC. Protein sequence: CSARVGTSREEQYF.

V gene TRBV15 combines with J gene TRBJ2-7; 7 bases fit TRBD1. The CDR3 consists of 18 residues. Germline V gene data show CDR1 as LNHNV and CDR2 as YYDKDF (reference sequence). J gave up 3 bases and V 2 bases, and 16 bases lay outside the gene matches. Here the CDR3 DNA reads TGTGCCACCAGCAGACCTCGTAGGGGACAGACGACAGGCTACGAGCAGTACTTC. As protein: CATSRPRRGQTTGYEQYF.

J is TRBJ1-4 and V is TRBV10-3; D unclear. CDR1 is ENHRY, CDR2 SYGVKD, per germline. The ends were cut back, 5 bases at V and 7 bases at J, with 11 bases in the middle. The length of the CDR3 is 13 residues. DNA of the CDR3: TGTGCCATCAGTCTCCCCGGGGTTGAAAAACTGTTTTTT. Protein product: CAISLPGVEKLFF.

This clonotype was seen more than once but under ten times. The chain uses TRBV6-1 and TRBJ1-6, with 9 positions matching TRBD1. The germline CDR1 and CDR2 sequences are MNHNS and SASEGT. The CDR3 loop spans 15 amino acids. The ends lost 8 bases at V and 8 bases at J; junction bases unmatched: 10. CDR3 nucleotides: TGTGCCAGCTCTTACAGGGGGCTCGGGGATTCACCCCTCCACTTT. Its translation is CASSYRGLGDSPLHF.

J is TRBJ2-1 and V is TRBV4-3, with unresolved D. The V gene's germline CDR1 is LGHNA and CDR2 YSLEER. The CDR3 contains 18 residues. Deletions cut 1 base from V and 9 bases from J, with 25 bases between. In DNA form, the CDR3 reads TGCGCCAGCAGCCAAGTAGGTCTGTTAGGTAACCTAATCCGTGAGCAGTTCTTC. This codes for CASSQVGLLGNLIREQFF.

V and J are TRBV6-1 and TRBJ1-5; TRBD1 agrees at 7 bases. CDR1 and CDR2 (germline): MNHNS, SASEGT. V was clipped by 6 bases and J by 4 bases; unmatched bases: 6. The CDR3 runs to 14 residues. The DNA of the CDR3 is TGTGCCAGCAGAGCCGGGACAGTTAATCAGCCCCAGCATTTT. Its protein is CASRAGTVNQPQHF.